Presented here are 10 T cell receptor beta chains from one specimen sequenced in a study of blood T cell repertoires in COVID-19. Clones were sequenced by immunoSEQ multiplex PCR, and TCRdb holds only the in-frame ones, with some missing. The sample has about 240,000 clones, roughly 82% seen once; the top ten hold 9% to 15%. Sequencing input: peripheral blood. Receptors were obtained from a man older than 75 with acute or convalescent COVID-19.

In its sample, this clone was seen once. This chain uses TRBV5-4 with TRBJ2-1; no clear D gene. The CDR3 is 16 amino acids. The V end was cut by 4 bases, the J end by 0 bases, with 14 bases between. Germline CDR1 reads SGHNT; CDR2 reads YYREEE (reference sequence). DNA for the CDR3: TGTGCCAGCAGCCTGGGTATGAGTATCTCCTACAATGAGCAGTTCTTC. It codes for CASSLGMSISYNEQFF.

CDR3 bases: TGTGCCAGCAGCCCCAGCGGCAACAATCAGCCCCAGCATTTT. Protein product: CASSPSGNNQPQHF. The chain employs TRBV11-2 and TRBJ1-5; D gene uncertain. Looked up from germline, CDR1 is SGHAT and CDR2 is FQNNGV. V dropped 5 bases and J dropped 3 bases, with 11 bases sitting between them. The CDR3 is made up of 14 amino acids.

The J gene is TRBJ1-2, the V gene TRBV5-1, with a possible D match to TRBD1 (6 bases). Looked up from germline, CDR1 is SGHRS and CDR2 is YFSETQ. The CDR3 contains 15 residues. The ends were cut back, 4 bases at V and 8 bases at J, with 21 bases in the middle. The CDR3 reads CASSPQPGASGGYTF. CDR3 in DNA: TGCGCCAGCAGCCCCCAGCCAGGGGCGAGTGGCGGCTACACCTTC.

The V gene is TRBV3-1 (or the pseudogene TRBV3-2), the J gene TRBJ1-3; 7 nucleotides line up with TRBD1. This CDR3 region has 15 residues. V lost 3 bases and J lost 11; bases outside the gene matches: 13. Germline V gives CDR1 LGHDT, CDR2 YNNKEL (reference sequence). The CDR3 here is CASSHSLGQFKAIYF. The CDR3 bases are TGTGCCAGCAGCCATAGCTTGGGACAGTTTAAGGCCATATATTTT.

The rearrangement joins TRBV6-5 to TRBJ1-1, with TRBD1 matching 10 bases. The CDR3 runs to 15 residues. The germline V gene encodes CDR1 MNHEY and CDR2 SVGAGI. The V gene end was trimmed by 5 bases and the J gene end by 4 bases; junction bases not matched to a gene: 7. The CDR3: CASSPRQGAATEAFF. CDR3 DNA: TGTGCCAGCAGTCCCCGACAGGGGGCGGCCACTGAAGCTTTCTTT.

The chain employs TRBV19 and TRBJ1-1; 8 bases fit TRBD1. Germline V gene sequence: CDR1 LNHDA, CDR2 SQIVND (reference sequence). The CDR3 runs to 15 residues. V shed 4 bases, J shed 7 bases, and the junction held 11 bases outside the gene matches. Here the CDR3 DNA reads TGTGCCAGTAGTACCGACTCCAGGGGGCTGGGTGAAGCTTTCTTT. The encoded protein is CASSTDSRGLGEAFF.

This chain uses TRBV19 with TRBJ1-1; TRBD1 is a possible D gene (5 bases). V was shortened by 8 bases and J by 1 base, with 14 bases between the two germline ends. This CDR3 has 14 residues. Germline V gives CDR1 LNHDA, CDR2 SQIVND (reference sequence). The CDR3 reads CASAVTVKNTEAFF. The DNA for the CDR3 is TGTGCCAGTGCCGTGACAGTTAAGAACACTGAAGCTTTCTTT.

The chain has TRBV6-1 and TRBJ2-5, with D uncertain. This CDR3 comprises 12 residues. Trimming shortened V by 2 bases and J by 4 bases, and 5 bases separated the two germline ends. The germline gives CDR1 MNHNS, CDR2 SASEGT. The chain's CDR3 is CASSERLETQYF. CDR3 in DNA: TGTGCCAGCAGTGAACGGTTAGAGACCCAGTACTTC.

The chain links TRBV19 to TRBJ2-2; tentative D call: TRBD1 (6 bases). The CDR3 sequence is 15 residues long. In germline, CDR1 is LNHDA, CDR2 SQIVND (reference sequence). Trimming pared 5 bases from V and 0 bases from J, leaving 10 bases between. CDR3 in DNA: TGTGCCAGTAGTGGAAGGACAGCGAACACCGGGGAGCTGTTTTTT. Its protein product is CASSGRTANTGELFF.

The chain uses TRBV10-1 and TRBJ1-5; 8 bases agree with TRBD1. V dropped 2 bases and J dropped 0; count of bases not matched to a gene: 0. The length of the CDR3 is 15 residues. Germline lookup yields CDR1 WNHNN and CDR2 SYGVQD (reference sequence). The CDR3 protein is CASSEGQGSNQPQHF. The CDR3 nucleotides read TGCGCCAGCAGTGAGGGACAGGGTAGCAATCAGCCCCAGCATTTT.